The 21 T cell receptor beta chains below come from one sample, sequenced in a study of CD8 T cells in Susac syndrome. It was with random hexamers that about 0.45 to 1 ug RNA was reverse transcribed. A single record per CDR3 protein comes from TCRdb applying MiXCR to the immunoSEQ multiplex PCR reads. The sample shows roughly 200,000 distinct CDR3 sequences, 90% to 97% of them seen only once. Material for sequencing was CD4+ T cells from PBMCs. The receptors stem from a human donor with multiple sclerosis.

The chain recombines TRBV5-1 with TRBJ2-3; D perhaps matches TRBD1 (5 bases). V lost 6 bases and J lost 2, with 13 bases in between. The V gene's germline CDR1 is SGHRS and CDR2 YFSETQ. The CDR3 length is 14 residues. The CDR3 sequence: CASMEQVITDTQYF. Here the CDR3 DNA reads TGCGCCAGCATGGAACAGGTGATCACAGATACGCAGTATTTT.

The chain couples TRBV29-1 to TRBJ2-7; TRBD1 aligns across 7 bases. Germline V gene sequence: CDR1 SQVTM, CDR2 ANQGSEA. Losses at the gene ends were 2 bases for V and 6 bases for J; bases not matched to a gene: 13. The CDR3 consists of 15 residues. This CDR3 reads CSVELQGRKTGEQYF. The CDR3 nucleotides read TGCAGCGTTGAATTACAGGGGAGAAAGACGGGCGAGCAGTACTTC.

DNA for the CDR3: TGTGCCAGCAGGTCTGGCTCAGGAAGATACAATGAGCAGTTCTTC. Its translation is CASRSGSGRYNEQFF. The rearrangement uses TRBV2 and TRBJ2-1, with unresolved D. With 6 bases removed from V and 4 bases from J, the gap between germline ends came to 16 bases. In germline, CDR1 is SNHLY, CDR2 FYNNEI. The CDR3 consists of 15 residues.

This clonotype is a singleton in its sample. V and J are TRBV5-1 and TRBJ2-7; a possible D gene is TRBD1 (5 bases). Germline V gives CDR1 SGHRS, CDR2 YFSETQ. The length of the CDR3 is 13 residues. Trimming left V 7 bases short and J 3 bases short, with 14 bases between. The CDR3 coding sequence is TGCGCCAGCCGACAGCTGGGGAACTACGAGCAGTACTTC. Protein: CASRQLGNYEQYF.

The chain carries TRBV23-1 and TRBJ2-1; 10 nucleotides match TRBD1. TRBV23-1 is treated as an ORF (open reading frame) with a function not yet certain. This CDR3 region has 17 residues. V lost 0 bases to trimming and J lost 3 bases; unmatched junction nucleotides: 5. The CDR3 here is CASSQSTDRGFYNEQFF. CDR3 bases: TGCGCCAGCAGTCAATCGACGGACAGGGGGTTCTACAATGAGCAGTTCTTC.

J is TRBJ1-1 and V is TRBV2, with 10 bases lining up with TRBD1. The CDR3 has 15 amino acids. J lost 4 bases, V lost 1 base, and 3 bases had no gene match. Per germline, CDR1 SNHLY and CDR2 FYNNEI. The CDR3 region has the DNA TGTGCCAGCAGTGAAGGTCGGACAGGGGGCACTGAAGCTTTCTTT. The encoded protein is CASSEGRTGGTEAFF.

As for this clonotype: Relative to the germline gene, one junction end is altered; a read error may explain this. This chain joins TRBV7-7 and TRBJ2-5; TRBD2 might be the D (6 bases). Germline V lookup: CDR1 SSHAT, CDR2 FNYEAQ (reference sequence). This CDR3 comprises 15 residues. The CDR3 sequence: CASSLQGLFQETQYF. The DNA for the CDR3 is TGTGCTAGCAGCTTGCAGGGACTCTTCCAAGAGACCCAGTACTTC.

The rearrangement links TRBV29-1 to TRBJ2-3; D is unresolved. Trimming left V 5 bases short and J 0 bases short, with 12 bases between. CDR1 is SQVTM and CDR2 is ANQGSEA in the germline V gene. The CDR3 covers 14 residues. In DNA form, the CDR3 reads TGCAGCGTTCCCGTCGGAGTTAGCACAGATACGCAGTATTTT. This sequence encodes CSVPVGVSTDTQYF.

The chain is built from TRBV5-1 and TRBJ1-2, with TRBD1 identical over 9 bases. The CDR3 totals 16 residues. Germline V lookup: CDR1 SGHRS, CDR2 YFSETQ. J was trimmed by 4 bases and V by 4 bases; bases with no gene match: 11. CDR3 sequence reads: CASSKVQGANPYGYTF. DNA of the CDR3: TGCGCCAGCAGCAAAGTACAGGGGGCCAACCCCTATGGCTACACCTTC.

This clonotype was detected only a few times. This chain joins TRBV12-3 or TRBV12-4 and TRBJ1-5, with D perhaps TRBD1 (5 bases). Trimming removed 6 bases at V and 7 bases at J, with 13 bases between. CDR3 length: 13 amino acids. The CDR3 nucleotides are TGTGCCAGCAGCCCCGGGGGGGGGCAGCCCCAGCATTTT. It is translated as CASSPGGGQPQHF.

J is TRBJ2-1 and V is TRBV20-1; TRBD1 is a possible D gene (6 bases). The CDR3 is made up of 15 amino acids. Germline V lookup: CDR1 DFQATT, CDR2 SNEGSKA (reference sequence). V lost 6 bases, J lost 0 bases, and 15 bases lay in between. The CDR3 loop is CSAGGTRSSYNEQFF. CDR3 bases: TGCAGTGCCGGTGGGACACGGAGCTCCTACAATGAGCAGTTCTTC.

CDR3 sequence reads: CASGRWGRGFVEAEAFF. The DNA of the CDR3 is TGTGCCAGCGGGCGTTGGGGCAGAGGGTTCGTAGAAGCTGAAGCTTTCTTT. V is TRBV7-9 and J is TRBJ1-1; possibly TRBD1 for D (5 bases). Germline V CDR1 and CDR2: SEHNR, FQNEAQ (reference sequence). There are 17 residues in the CDR3. The ends were cut back, 8 bases at V and 6 bases at J, with 28 bases in the middle.

The chain links TRBV4-3 to TRBJ1-1; tentatively, D is TRBD1 (5 bases). Germline V gene data show CDR1 as LGHNA and CDR2 as YSLEER. Trimming shortened V by 1 base and J by 0 bases, and 9 bases separated the two germline ends. The length of the CDR3 is 15 residues. CDR3 in DNA: TGCGCCAGCAGCCAAGGGCGACAGATGAACACTGAAGCTTTCTTT. Amino acids: CASSQGRQMNTEAFF.

This chain uses TRBV3-1 with TRBJ2-1; TRBD2 aligns across 7 bases. V trimming: 1 base; J trimming: 8 bases; junction bases outside the gene matches: 8. Germline values: CDR1 LGHDT, CDR2 YNNKEL (reference sequence). The CDR3 is made up of 15 amino acids. The CDR3 loop is CASSQASTSSHEQFF. The CDR3 region has the DNA TGTGCCAGCAGCCAAGCCTCGACTAGCTCCCATGAGCAGTTCTTC.

J is TRBJ1-5 and V is TRBV20-1, with 8 nucleotides matching TRBD1. Germline CDR1 reads DFQATT; CDR2 reads SNEGSKA (reference sequence). With V trimmed by 5 bases and J by 3 bases, 9 bases remained unmatched. The length of the CDR3 is 15 residues. The chain's CDR3 is CSARTGNVDNQPQHF. The CDR3 DNA sequence: TGCAGTGCTCGGACAGGGAATGTGGACAATCAGCCCCAGCATTTT.

V gene TRBV30 combines with J gene TRBJ1-2; D unresolved. CDR3 size: 11 residues. From germline, CDR1 is GTSNPN and CDR2 SVGIG (reference sequence). V lost 6 bases and J lost 4, with 9 bases in between. CDR3: CACWESYGYTF. CDR3 DNA sequence: TGTGCCTGTTGGGAGTCCTATGGCTACACCTTC.

The chain uses TRBV20-1 and TRBJ2-5; the D is unclear. The germline V gene has CDR1 DFQATT and CDR2 SNEGSKA (reference sequence). The germline V and J ends were trimmed by 3 bases and 3 bases, with 8 bases remaining between them. This CDR3 contains 12 residues. CDR3 protein: CSASLGEETQYF. The CDR3 DNA follows: TGCAGTGCTAGCCTCGGAGAAGAGACCCAGTACTTC.

The chain joins TRBV4-1 to TRBJ1-6; perhaps TRBD1 as D (6 bases). CDR3 size: 14 residues. CDR1 and CDR2 from the germline V gene are MGHRA and YSYEKL. Between the trimmed V and J ends, which lost 4 bases and 10 bases, there was a span of 14 bases. CDR3 region: CASSRSGDLSPLHF. The CDR3 bases are TGCGCCAGCAGCCGATCAGGGGATCTGTCACCCCTCCACTTT.

The chain has TRBV24-1 and TRBJ2-7, with 7 bases aligning to TRBD2. CDR1 is KGHDR and CDR2 is SFDVKD in the germline V gene. The CDR3 extends over 15 amino acids. J was trimmed by 3 bases and V by 4 bases; bases with no gene match: 8. CDR3 nucleotides: TGTGCCACCAGTGACCGGACCCGGGGGGACTACGAGCAGTACTTC. Amino acids: CATSDRTRGDYEQYF.

The chain couples TRBV28 to TRBJ2-5; no clear D gene. Germline lookup yields CDR1 MDHEN and CDR2 SYDVKM. This CDR3 comprises 12 residues. Trimming removed 4 bases from V and 6 bases from J, with 9 bases in between. CDR3 sequence: CASSSLSQTQYF. CDR3 nucleotides: TGTGCCAGCAGTTCCTTAAGTCAGACCCAGTACTTC.

The chain uses TRBV6-1 and TRBJ1-3; unclear D gene. The germline V and J ends were trimmed by 7 bases and 0 bases, with 19 bases remaining between them. Germline-derived CDR1 and CDR2 are MNHNS and SASEGT. The CDR3 contains 17 residues. The CDR3 reads CASTPAQAISSGNTIYF. CDR3 DNA: TGTGCCAGCACCCCCGCGCAGGCGATAAGCTCTGGAAACACCATATATTTT.